This is a list of T cell receptor beta chains from one sample in a study of T cell changes during pregnancy in multiple sclerosis. Only in-frame clones appear in the TCRdb table, and some are missing; sequencing was by immunoSEQ multiplex PCR. Of 30,000 to 40,000 clones listed, 88% are singletons. This material consisted of CD8+ T cells from peripheral blood mononuclear cells, taken in the third trimester of pregnancy. These receptors were collected from a female donor with multiple sclerosis, enrolled in a pregnancy study. The CDR3 runs from the conserved cysteine through the conserved F or W. A D gene is named only where the DNA matches it firmly. The size of a clone is reported for some rows only, either as once, few or many, or as a class for expanded clones.

abundance,v_gene,d_gene,j_gene,CDR3aa,CDR3nt
few,TRBV6-4,.,TRBJ2-3,CASSASGTDTQYF,TGTGCCAGCAGTGCTAGCGGCACAGATACGCAGTATTTT
.,TRBV5-4,TRBD2,TRBJ2-5,CASSNGRGETQYF,TGTGCCAGCAGCAACGGGCGGGGGGAGACCCAGTACTTC
.,TRBV6-5,TRBD2,TRBJ2-1,CASSYSAGGSYNEQFF,TGTGCCAGCAGTTACTCTGCGGGGGGCTCCTACAATGAGCAGTTCTTC
.,TRBV7-9,.,TRBJ2-1,CASAGMFGNNEQFF,TGTGCCAGCGCAGGGATGTTCGGAAACAATGAGCAGTTCTTC
.,TRBV18,TRBD2,TRBJ2-3,CASSPLAGQADTQYF,TGTGCCAGCTCACCCCTAGCGGGGCAAGCAGATACGCAGTATTTT
.,TRBV15,TRBD1,TRBJ1-2,CATSFDRETTGYTF,TGTGCCACCAGCTTTGACAGGGAAACTACTGGCTACACCTTC
large,TRBV28,TRBD1,TRBJ1-6,CASSDREMDSSPLHF,TGTGCCAGCAGCGACAGGGAGATGGATAGTTCACCCCTCCACTTT
.,TRBV5-5,.,TRBJ1-5,CASSLGFDRPHQPQHF,TGTGCCAGCAGCTTGGGGTTCGACAGGCCCCATCAGCCCCAGCATTTT
.,TRBV4-1,.,TRBJ2-7,CASSPAGASYEQYF,TGCGCCAGCAGTCCTGCGGGCGCCTCCTACGAGCAGTACTTC
.,TRBV10-2,TRBD1,TRBJ2-7,CASIEQGAGEQYF,TGCGCCAGCATAGAACAGGGGGCGGGAGAGCAGTACTTC
.,TRBV7-9,.,TRBJ1-2,CASSFDSYGYTF,TGTGCCAGCAGCTTCGACAGCTATGGCTACACCTTC
few,TRBV10-2,.,TRBJ1-6,CASSDKGDNSPLHF,TGCGCCAGCAGTGATAAGGGAGACAATTCACCCCTCCACTTT
.,TRBV4-1,.,TRBJ1-6,CASSQDPGRESPLHF,TGCGCCAGCAGCCAAGATCCGGGCAGGGAATCACCCCTCCACTTT
.,TRBV7-3,TRBD2,TRBJ2-7,CASSPGGGGEQYF,TGTGCCAGCAGCCCGGGGGGGGGAGGTGAGCAGTACTTC
.,TRBV28,.,TRBJ2-7,CASSSPGDVEQYF,TGTGCCAGCAGTTCCCCTGGAGATGTCGAGCAGTACTTC
.,TRBV5-1,.,TRBJ1-1,CASSLNRANTEAFF,TGCGCCAGCAGCTTAAACAGGGCCAACACTGAAGCTTTCTTT
.,TRBV5-4,.,TRBJ1-1,CASSFSGLNTEAFF,TGTGCCAGCAGCTTCTCAGGGTTGAACACTGAAGCTTTCTTT
.,TRBV19,TRBD2,TRBJ2-1,CASSRGLADYNEQFF,TGTGCCAGTAGTCGGGGACTAGCGGACTACAATGAGCAGTTCTTC
.,TRBV21-1,.,TRBJ1-5,CASSMAGGAGNQPQHF,TGTGCCAGCAGCATGGCTGGGGGAGCGGGGAATCAGCCCCAGCATTTT
.,TRBV2,.,TRBJ2-7,CASSEIPGVTYEQYF,TGTGCCAGCAGTGAAATACCAGGGGTTACCTACGAGCAGTACTTC
.,TRBV6-6,TRBD1,TRBJ1-4,CASEGQQGANEKLFF,TGTGCCAGCGAGGGACAGCAAGGAGCTAATGAAAAACTGTTTTTT
.,TRBV28,TRBD1,TRBJ1-6,CASSLAGTEYNSPLHF,TGTGCCAGCAGTCTTGCCGGGACAGAGTATAATTCACCCCTCCACTTT
.,TRBV28,.,TRBJ1-2,CASSFGKRGIVGYTF,TGTGCCAGCAGTTTTGGGAAGCGGGGGATAGTTGGCTACACCTTC
.,TRBV13,.,TRBJ2-1,CASSLVGGRYGGPSNEQFF,TGTGCCAGCAGCTTAGTTGGGGGGAGGTATGGCGGTCCCTCAAATGAGCAGTTCTTC
once,TRBV7-2,.,TRBJ1-5,CASSLGVIQPQHF,TGTGCCAGCAGCTTAGGAGTAATTCAGCCCCAGCATTTT
many,TRBV6-1,TRBD2,TRBJ2-1,CASSEDSGKYNEQFF,TGTGCCAGCAGTGAAGACAGCGGGAAATACAATGAGCAGTTCTTC
.,TRBV28,.,TRBJ2-3,CASSPDINTQYF,TGTGCCAGCAGTCCTGACATAAATACGCAGTATTTT
.,TRBV7-9,.,TRBJ1-1,CASSLEIGRAGEAFF,TGTGCCAGCAGCTTAGAGATCGGCAGGGCGGGAGAAGCTTTCTTT
.,TRBV15,TRBD1,TRBJ1-3,CATSRVGTGHTIYF,TGTGCCACCAGCAGAGTGGGGACAGGGCACACCATATATTTT
.,TRBV6-5,.,TRBJ2-4,CASSYSGGIQYF,TGTGCCAGCAGTTACTCAGGAGGCATTCAGTACTTC
.,TRBV5-6,TRBD1,TRBJ1-1,CASSSETGLTEAFF,TGTGCCAGCAGCTCAGAGACAGGGTTGACTGAAGCTTTCTTT
.,TRBV28,.,TRBJ2-2,CASSLFRGLGELFF,TGTGCCAGCAGTTTATTCCGAGGCCTCGGGGAGCTGTTTTTT
few,TRBV15,TRBD1,TRBJ1-1,CATSTLTPGTGNTEAFF,TGTGCCACCAGCACCCTAACCCCCGGGACAGGGAACACTGAAGCTTTCTTT
.,TRBV7-6,.,TRBJ1-1,CASSPGPRTEAFF,TGTGCCAGCAGCCCTGGTCCGAGGACTGAAGCTTTCTTT
.,TRBV10-2,.,TRBJ1-2,CASSDQRQGSGYTF,TGCGCCAGCAGTGACCAACGCCAGGGCAGCGGCTACACCTTC
few,TRBV6-4,TRBD2,TRBJ2-3,CASSVFGGGAPDTQYF,TGTGCCAGCAGTGTTTTCGGCGGGGGGGCCCCAGATACGCAGTATTTT
.,TRBV28,.,TRBJ1-1,CASSFNVGRRTEAFF,TGTGCCAGCAGTTTTAACGTTGGTAGGAGGACTGAAGCTTTCTTT
.,TRBV4-1,TRBD2,TRBJ2-7,CASSQDGRGDFYEQYF,TGCGCCAGCAGCCAAGATGGGCGGGGGGACTTCTACGAGCAGTACTTC
.,TRBV19,.,TRBJ2-3,CASSIHRGTDTQYF,TGTGCCAGTAGTATCCACCGGGGAACAGATACGCAGTATTTT
.,TRBV18,TRBD2,TRBJ2-1,CASSPFAGGNNEQFF,TGTGCCAGCTCACCTTTTGCGGGGGGTAACAATGAGCAGTTCTTC